Listed here is a single T cell receptor (beta chain). Its antigen remains unidentified. The data are from a study of OX40 agonist ivuxolimab in advanced cancers. Points from the study as a whole: Low normalized T-cell clonal expansion also characterized some of the nonresponders. In the expanded peripheral T cells, antigen specificity was never determined.

Some clones are missing from TCRdb's copy, which holds only in-frame ones; the method was immunoSEQ multiplex PCR. Of approximately 44,000 clones listed, 86% are singletons. This CDR3 is 15 amino acids long. V was pared by 5 bases and J by 4 bases, with 8 bases of the junction left unmatched. Germline loops: CDR1 SEHNR, CDR2 FQNEAQ (reference sequence). The receptor's source is an adult with an advanced solid tumor such as melanoma, head and neck, liver or kidney cancer. The source material was CD4+ or CD8+ T cells sorted from blood, sampled in a trial of the OX40 agonist ivuxolimab. The genes are TRBV7-9 and TRBJ1-3, with 7 positions matching TRBD1. CDR3 sequence: CASSQWGTVGNTIYF. CDR3 sequence (DNA): TGTGCCAGCAGCCAATGGGGGACAGTCGGAAACACCATATATTTT.